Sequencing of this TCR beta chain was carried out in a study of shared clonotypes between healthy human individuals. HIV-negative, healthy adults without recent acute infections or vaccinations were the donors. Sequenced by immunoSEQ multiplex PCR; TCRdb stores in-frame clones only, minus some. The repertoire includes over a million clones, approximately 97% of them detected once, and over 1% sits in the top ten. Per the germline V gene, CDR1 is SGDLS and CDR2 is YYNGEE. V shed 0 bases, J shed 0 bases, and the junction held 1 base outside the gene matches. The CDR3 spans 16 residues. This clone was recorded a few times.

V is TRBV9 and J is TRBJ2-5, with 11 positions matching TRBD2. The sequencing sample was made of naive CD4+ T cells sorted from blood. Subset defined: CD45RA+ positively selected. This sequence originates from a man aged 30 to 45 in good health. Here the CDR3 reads CASSVEGLADQETQYF. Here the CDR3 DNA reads TGTGCCAGCAGCGTAGAGGGACTAGCGGACCAAGAGACCCAGTACTTC. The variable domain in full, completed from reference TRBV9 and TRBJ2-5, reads DSGVTQTPKHLITATGQRVTLRCSPRSGDLSVYWYQQSLDQGLQFLIQYYNGEERAKGNILERFSAQQFPDLHSELNLSSLELGDSALYFCASSVEGLADQETQYFGPGTRLLVL.